The next 14 T cell receptor beta chains were all read from a single sample in a study of CD8+CD57+ T cells in acquired aplastic anemia. Sequencing involved patients with CD8+CD57+ cell expansion previously shown by flow cytometry. The use of genomic DNA as template underpinned the TCR beta VDJ and CDR3 profiling. TCRdb re-derived calls from the reads in MiXCR, one entry per CDR3 protein. The repertoire consists of 180,000 or so distinct CDR3 sequences, with 40% to 50% occurring once and the leading ten covering more than 1%. Source material: sorted CD4+, CD8+, or CD8+CD57+ T cells (not recorded which) from PBMCs. The receptors shown here come from a human donor with aplastic anemia.

Turning to this clonotype: At one boundary the junction diverges from the germline segment, which might be a read error. The chain recombines TRBV2 with TRBJ1-4; no firm D call. The V gene's germline CDR1 is SNHLY and CDR2 FYNNEI. There are 14 residues in the CDR3. The CDR3 DNA reads as TGTGCCAGCAGGGTGGGCCACACTGGGGAAAAACTATTTTTT. Translating it yields CASRVGHTGEKLFF.

Of note for this clonotype: A much larger clone lies one base from this, so it may be a read error. This chain connects TRBV6-2 or TRBV6-3 to TRBJ2-5; perhaps TRBD2 as D (5 bases). Germline loops: CDR1 MNHEY, CDR2 SVGEGT. The CDR3 is 15 residues long. CDR3 coding DNA: TGTGCCAGCAGTTATATTCGAGGACTTGCGGAGAGCCAGTACTTC. Translation gives CASSYIRGLAESQYF.

This clonotype came up many times. V and J are TRBV4-2 and TRBJ1-1; 9 bases map to TRBD1. V lost 0 bases, J lost 9 bases, and 11 bases stayed unmatched. The germline CDR1 and CDR2 sequences are LGHNA and YNFKEQ. This CDR3 contains 16 residues. The CDR3 loop is CASSQDSSGQGEKAFF. CDR3 nucleotide sequence: TGTGCCAGCAGCCAAGATAGCTCGGGACAGGGTGAAAAAGCTTTCTTT.

Concerning this clonotype: At one end the junction does not follow the germline gene, possibly because of a read error. This chain links TRBV12-3 or TRBV12-4 with TRBJ2-7, with TRBD1 as a possible D gene (6 bases). This CDR3 comprises 18 residues. Here the CDR3 reads CASSLTGYGQKGSCEQYF. CDR3 in DNA: TGTGCCAGCAGTTTAACGGGGTATGGACAGAAAGGTTCCTGCGAGCAGTACTTC.

This chain links TRBV6-1 with TRBJ1-5; D uncertain. Germline V gene sequence: CDR1 MNHNS, CDR2 SASEGT. Deletions cut 0 bases from V and 0 bases from J, with 9 bases between. The CDR3 has 16 residues. CDR3 in amino acids: CASSEASGPSNQPQHF. The CDR3 nucleotides read TGTGCCAGCAGTGAAGCTTCCGGCCCTAGCAATCAGCCCCAGCATTTT.

Concerning this clonotype itself: A much larger clone lies one base from this, so it may be a read error. This chain links TRBV14 with TRBJ1-4, with D possibly matching TRBD1 (5 bases). Germline V gives CDR1 SGHDN, CDR2 FVKESK. This CDR3 has 13 amino acids. CDR3 in amino acids: CASGQGAGEKLFF. The CDR3 coding sequence is TGTGCCAGCGGCCAAGGGGCGGGTGAAAAACTGTTTTTT.

The rearrangement joins TRBV3-1 to TRBJ2-7, with 7 bases that match TRBD2. The germline CDR1 and CDR2 sequences are LGHDT and YNNKEL (reference sequence). The CDR3 runs 14 residues. The V and J ends lost 0 bases and 5 bases, in that order; junction bases with no gene match: 4. DNA for the CDR3: TGTGCCAGCAGCCAAGAGCCGGGAGGCCACGAGCAGTACTTC. Translation gives CASSQEPGGHEQYF.

V usage is TRBV2 and J usage is TRBJ1-6, with D possibly TRBD1 on 5 matching bases. Trimming shortened V by 8 bases and J by 2 bases, and 10 bases separated the two germline ends. The CDR3 sequence is 14 residues long. Germline-derived CDR1 and CDR2 are SNHLY and FYNNEI. DNA of the CDR3: TGTGCCAGCGGCGGGGGGGCCTATAATTCACCCCTCCACTTT. Translation gives CASGGGAYNSPLHF.

V usage is TRBV7-8 and J usage is TRBJ2-5; 13 nucleotides line up with TRBD2. Germline lookup yields CDR1 SGHVS and CDR2 FQNEAQ. J was trimmed by 2 bases and V by 4 bases; bases with no gene match: 4. CDR3 length equals 16 residues. For the CDR3, the DNA is TGTGCCAGCAGCTCTGGACTAGCGGGAGCTCAAGAGACCCAGTACTTC. It specifies CASSSGLAGAQETQYF.

This clonotype has a count of ten or more. The chain links TRBV15 to TRBJ1-2; D call uncertain. CDR3 length: 14 residues. Germline V gene lookup returns CDR1 LNHNV and CDR2 YYDKDF (reference sequence). Trimming left V 3 bases short and J 8 bases short, with 16 bases between. CDR3 sequence reads: CATSSPTFADGYTF. In nucleotides, the CDR3 is TGTGCCACCAGCAGCCCGACATTCGCAGACGGCTACACCTTC.

About this clonotype: Since a much larger clone is just one base distant, this may be a read error. The chain combines TRBV5-1 with TRBJ2-5; D may be TRBD2 (6 bases). Germline V lookup: CDR1 SGHRS, CDR2 YFSETQ. This CDR3 spans 15 amino acids. V lost 0 bases to trimming and J lost 4 bases, with 13 bases between them. CDR3 loop: CASSLAGGRAETQYF. The CDR3 DNA reads as TGCGCCAGCAGCTTGGCCGGGGGTAGGGCAGAGACCCAGTACTTC.

In this sample, this clonotype turned up many times. This rearrangement joins TRBV9 to TRBJ2-1; D may be TRBD1 (7 bases). V was clipped by 0 bases and J by 6 bases, with 13 bases between them. Per the germline V gene, CDR1 is SGDLS and CDR2 is YYNGEE. This CDR3 comprises 15 residues. In nucleotides, the CDR3 is TGTGCCAGCAGCGTAGACGGGGGACAGTTCAATGAGCAGTTCTTC. Its translation is CASSVDGGQFNEQFF.

The rearrangement uses TRBV11-2 and TRBJ2-3; tentative D call: TRBD2 (6 bases). V lost 1 base and J 2 bases, leaving 10 bases between the germline ends. CDR3 size: 15 residues. CDR1 and CDR2 (germline): SGHAT, FQNNGV. As DNA, the CDR3 is TGTGCCAGCAGCTTAGGCGGGAAAGACACAGATACGCAGTATTTT. Residues: CASSLGGKDTDTQYF.

This clonotype occurred many times. As DNA, the CDR3 is TGTGCCAGCAGCGCGCGGGACGGAGCTAATGAAAAACTGTTTTTT. The encoded protein is CASSARDGANEKLFF. The chain recombines TRBV7-6 with TRBJ1-4; perhaps TRBD1 as D (5 bases). The germline V and J ends were trimmed by 5 bases and 3 bases, with 13 bases remaining between them. Germline CDR1 SGHVS, CDR2 FNYEAQ. The CDR3 sequence is 15 residues long.